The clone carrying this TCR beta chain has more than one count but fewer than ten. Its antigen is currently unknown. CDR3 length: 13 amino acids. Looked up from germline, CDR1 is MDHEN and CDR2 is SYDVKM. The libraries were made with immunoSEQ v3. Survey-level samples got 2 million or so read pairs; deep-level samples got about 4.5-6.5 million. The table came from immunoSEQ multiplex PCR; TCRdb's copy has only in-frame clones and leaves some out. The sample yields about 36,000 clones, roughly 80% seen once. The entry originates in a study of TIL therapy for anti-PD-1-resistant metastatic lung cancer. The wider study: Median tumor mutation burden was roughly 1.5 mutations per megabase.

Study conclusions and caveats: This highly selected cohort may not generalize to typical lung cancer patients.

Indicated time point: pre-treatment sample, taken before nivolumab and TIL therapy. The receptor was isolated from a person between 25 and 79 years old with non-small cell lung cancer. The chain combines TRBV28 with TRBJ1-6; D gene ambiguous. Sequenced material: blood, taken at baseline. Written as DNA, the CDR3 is TGTGTTTCGGAGGACCGGCGTGGGTCACCCCTCCACTTT. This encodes CVSEDRRGSPLHF. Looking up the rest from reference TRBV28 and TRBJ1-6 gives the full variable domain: DVKVTQSSRYLVKRTGEKVFLECVQDMDHENMFWYRQDPGLGLRLIYFSYDVKMKEKGDIPEGYSVSREKKERFSLILESASTNQTSMYLCVSEDRRGSPLHFGNGTRLTVT.